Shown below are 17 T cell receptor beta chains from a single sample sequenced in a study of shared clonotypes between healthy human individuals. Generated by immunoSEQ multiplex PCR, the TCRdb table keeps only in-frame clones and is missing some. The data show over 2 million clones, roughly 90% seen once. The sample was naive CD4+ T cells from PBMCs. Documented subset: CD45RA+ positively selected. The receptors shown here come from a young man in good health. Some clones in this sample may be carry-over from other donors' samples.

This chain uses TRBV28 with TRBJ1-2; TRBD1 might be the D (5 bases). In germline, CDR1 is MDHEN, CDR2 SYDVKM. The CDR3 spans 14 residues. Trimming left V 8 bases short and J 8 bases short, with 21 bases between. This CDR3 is CASATHGGDVGYTF. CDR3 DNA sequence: TGTGCCAGCGCCACCCACGGGGGGGATGTAGGCTACACCTTC.

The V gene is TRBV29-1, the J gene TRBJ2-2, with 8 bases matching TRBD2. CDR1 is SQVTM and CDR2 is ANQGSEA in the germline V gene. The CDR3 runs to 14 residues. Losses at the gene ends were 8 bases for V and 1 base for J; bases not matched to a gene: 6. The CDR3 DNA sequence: TGCAGCACCCCGGGAGGGGGGAACACCGGGGAGCTGTTTTTT. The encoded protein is CSTPGGGNTGELFF.

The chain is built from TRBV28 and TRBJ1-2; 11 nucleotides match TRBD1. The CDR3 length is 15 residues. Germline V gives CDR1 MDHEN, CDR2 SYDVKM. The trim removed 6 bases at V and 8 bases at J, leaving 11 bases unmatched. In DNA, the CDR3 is TGTGCCAGCAGGCCCGGGACAGGGGGTGTCTTGGGCTACACCTTC. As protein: CASRPGTGGVLGYTF.

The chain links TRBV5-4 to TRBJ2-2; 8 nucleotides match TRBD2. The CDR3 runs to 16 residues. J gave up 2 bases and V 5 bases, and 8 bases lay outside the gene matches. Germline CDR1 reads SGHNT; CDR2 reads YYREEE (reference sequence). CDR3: CASRVTSGANTGELFF. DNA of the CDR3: TGTGCCAGCAGGGTCACTAGCGGCGCTAACACCGGGGAGCTGTTTTTT.

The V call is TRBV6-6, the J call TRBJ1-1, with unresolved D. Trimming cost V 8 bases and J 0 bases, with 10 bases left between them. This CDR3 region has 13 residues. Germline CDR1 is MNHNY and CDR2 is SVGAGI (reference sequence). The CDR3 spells CASLLQLNTEAFF. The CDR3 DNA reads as TGTGCCAGCCTTCTCCAATTGAACACTGAAGCTTTCTTT.

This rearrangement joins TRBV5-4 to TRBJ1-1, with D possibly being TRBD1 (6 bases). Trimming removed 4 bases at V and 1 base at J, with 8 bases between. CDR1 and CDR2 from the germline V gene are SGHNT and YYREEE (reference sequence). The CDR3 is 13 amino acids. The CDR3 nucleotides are TGTGCCAGCAGCACACAGGGGAACACTGAAGCTTTCTTT. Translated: CASSTQGNTEAFF.

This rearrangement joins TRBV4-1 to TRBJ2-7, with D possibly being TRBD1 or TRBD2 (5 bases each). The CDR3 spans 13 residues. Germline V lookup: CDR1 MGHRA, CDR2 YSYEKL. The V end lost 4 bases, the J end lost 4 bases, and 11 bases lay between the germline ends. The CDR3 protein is CASSRDAPYEQYF. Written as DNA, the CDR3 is TGCGCCAGCAGCCGGGACGCACCTTACGAGCAGTACTTC.

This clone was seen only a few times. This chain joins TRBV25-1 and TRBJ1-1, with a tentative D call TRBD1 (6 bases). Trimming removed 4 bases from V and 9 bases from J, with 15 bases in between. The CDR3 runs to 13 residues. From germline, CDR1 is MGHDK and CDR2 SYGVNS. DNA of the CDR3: TGTGCCAGCAGTGTAGGTGGACAGCGCCAAGCTTTCTTT. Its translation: CASSVGGQRQAFF.

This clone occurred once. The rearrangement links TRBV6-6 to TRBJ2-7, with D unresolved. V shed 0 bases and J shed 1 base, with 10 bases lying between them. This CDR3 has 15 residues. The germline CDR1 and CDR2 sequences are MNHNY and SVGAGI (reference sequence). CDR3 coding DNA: TGTGCCAGCAGTTACTCAGGGCTCCCATCCTACGAGCAGTACTTC. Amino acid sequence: CASSYSGLPSYEQYF.

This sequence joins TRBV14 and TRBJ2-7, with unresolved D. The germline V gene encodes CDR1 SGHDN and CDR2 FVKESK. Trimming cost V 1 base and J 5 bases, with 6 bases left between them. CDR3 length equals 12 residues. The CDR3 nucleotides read TGTGCCAGCAGCCAAGGTCGGGACGAGCAGTACTTC. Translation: CASSQGRDEQYF. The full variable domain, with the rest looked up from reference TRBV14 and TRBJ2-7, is EAGVTQFPSHSVIEKGQTVTLRCDPISGHDNLYWYRRVMGKEIKFLLHFVKESKQDESGMPNNRFLAERTGGTYSTLKVQPAELEDSGVYFCASSQGRDEQYFGPGTRLTVT.

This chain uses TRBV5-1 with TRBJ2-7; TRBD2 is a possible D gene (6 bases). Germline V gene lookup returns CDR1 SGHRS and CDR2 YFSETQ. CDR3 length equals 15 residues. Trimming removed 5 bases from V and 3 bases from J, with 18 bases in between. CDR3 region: CASRQDGTSIYEQYF. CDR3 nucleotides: TGCGCCAGCAGGCAGGACGGGACTTCGATCTACGAGCAGTACTTC. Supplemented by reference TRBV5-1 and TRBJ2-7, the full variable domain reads KAGVTQTPRYLIKTRGQQVTLSCSPISGHRSVSWYQQTPGQGLQFLFEYFSETQRNKGNFPGRFSGRQFSNSRSEMNVSTLELGDSALYLCASRQDGTSIYEQYFGPGTRLTVT.

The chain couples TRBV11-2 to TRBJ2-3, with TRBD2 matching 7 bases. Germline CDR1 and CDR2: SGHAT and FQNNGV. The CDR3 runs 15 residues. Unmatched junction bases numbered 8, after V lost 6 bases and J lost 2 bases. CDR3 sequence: CASSPRGKVTDTQYF. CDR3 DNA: TGTGCCAGCAGTCCGCGGGGGAAAGTCACAGATACGCAGTATTTT.

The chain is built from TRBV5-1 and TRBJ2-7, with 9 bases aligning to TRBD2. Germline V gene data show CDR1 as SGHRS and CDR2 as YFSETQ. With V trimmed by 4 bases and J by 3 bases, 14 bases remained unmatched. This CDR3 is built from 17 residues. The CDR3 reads CASSTSSGTMALYEQYF. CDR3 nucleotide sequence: TGCGCCAGCAGCACCTCTAGCGGGACCATGGCGCTCTACGAGCAGTACTTC.

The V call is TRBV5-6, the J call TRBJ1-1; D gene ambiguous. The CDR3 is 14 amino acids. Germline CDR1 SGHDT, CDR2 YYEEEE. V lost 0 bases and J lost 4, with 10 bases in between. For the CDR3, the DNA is TGTGCCAGCAGCTTGGGGCAAGGGATCACTGAAGCTTTCTTT. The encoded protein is CASSLGQGITEAFF.

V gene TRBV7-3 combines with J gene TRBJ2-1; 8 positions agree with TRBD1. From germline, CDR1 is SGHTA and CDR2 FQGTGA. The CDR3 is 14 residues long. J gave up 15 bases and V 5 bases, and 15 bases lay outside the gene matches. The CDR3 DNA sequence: TGTGCCAGCAGCCCCACCCCGCGACAGGGGCTATCGTTCTTC. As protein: CASSPTPRQGLSFF.

This chain's CDR3 is CASSSGGIGYTF. Here the CDR3 DNA reads TGTGCCAGCAGCTCAGGGGGCATTGGCTACACCTTC. The genes are TRBV7-2 and TRBJ1-2; 8 bases line up with TRBD1. J gave up 7 bases and V 4 bases, and 2 bases lay outside the gene matches. Germline CDR1 reads SGHTA; CDR2 reads FQGNSA. There are 12 residues in the CDR3.

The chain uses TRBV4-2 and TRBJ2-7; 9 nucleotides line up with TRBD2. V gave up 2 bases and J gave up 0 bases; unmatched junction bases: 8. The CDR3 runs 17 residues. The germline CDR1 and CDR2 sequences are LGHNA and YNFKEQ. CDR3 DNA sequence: TGTGCCAGCAGCCAAATAAGCGGGAGGCTTATCTCCTACGAGCAGTACTTC. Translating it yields CASSQISGRLISYEQYF.